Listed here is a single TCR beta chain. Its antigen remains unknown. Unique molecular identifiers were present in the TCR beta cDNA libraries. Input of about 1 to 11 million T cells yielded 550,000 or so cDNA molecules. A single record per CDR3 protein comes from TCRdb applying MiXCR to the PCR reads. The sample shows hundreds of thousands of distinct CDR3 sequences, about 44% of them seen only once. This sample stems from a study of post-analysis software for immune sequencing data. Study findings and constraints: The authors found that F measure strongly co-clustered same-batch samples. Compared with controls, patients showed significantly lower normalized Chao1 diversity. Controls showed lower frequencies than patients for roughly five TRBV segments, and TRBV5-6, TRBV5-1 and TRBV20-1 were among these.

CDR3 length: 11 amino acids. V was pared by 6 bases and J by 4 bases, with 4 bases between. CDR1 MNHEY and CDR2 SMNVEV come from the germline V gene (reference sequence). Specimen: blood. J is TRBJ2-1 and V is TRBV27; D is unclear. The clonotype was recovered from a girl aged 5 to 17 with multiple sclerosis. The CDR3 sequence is CASRLYNEQFF. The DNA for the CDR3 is TGTGCCAGCAGGTTGTACAATGAGCAGTTCTTC.